This entry describes one T cell receptor (beta chain). This clonotype came up many times. The antigen it recognizes is unknown. Base qualities are not at hand, and no much larger clone is one base apart. TCRdb names Illumina HiSeq 2500 as the instrument used. Quantitative 5'-RACE with molecular barcodes was used to prepare TCR beta libraries. Under the source paper's analysis protocol: Disease-linked TCR variants were identified with a new computational method built on a probabilistic model of VDJ rearrangement. The raw public data were reprocessed by TCRdb itself: fastp quality trimming at Q25, MiXCR clonotype calling, in-frame beta chains only. Rows merge per CDR3 protein into single entries with the most common DNA and genes. TCRdb, not the original authors, processed these V and J calls. The sample has approximately 100,000 distinct CDR3 sequences on record, over 6.5% of them singletons. The ten largest make up around 10% of the sample.

This specimen comes from a study of CD8 T cells in ankylosing spondylitis (dated by TCRdb to about 2017). Regarding the study in general: The study profiled T cell receptor beta repertoires in healthy donors and ankylosing spondylitis patients to find disease-linked TCR variants. The whole study cohort included some 100 healthy donors and roughly 24 ankylosing spondylitis patients. Peripheral blood was sampled, and synovial fluid was additionally collected from ankylosing spondylitis patients.

Overall results and qualifications from the work: Blood from ankylosing spondylitis patients appeared to be characterized by a TCR beta motif composed of under ten highly homologous amino acid variants. A CD8+ phenotype was shown by the disease-linked clones, which were found at relatively low frequencies in peripheral blood. The disease-linked clones were reported as significantly enriched in matched synovial fluid samples from ankylosing spondylitis patients. Some motif variants were previously reported in synovial fluid and blood of reactive arthritis patients, suggesting common disease-initiation mechanisms.

The source is a male donor with ankylosing spondylitis or in good health (not recorded which). Source material: blood, either unsorted or a sorted T cell fraction (not recorded which).

The CDR3 corresponds to CASSRRAGPNTGELFF. The DNA is TGTGCCAGCAGCCGTCGCGCAGGACCGAACACCGGGGAGCTGTTTTTT. This chain is built from TRBV9 and TRBJ2-2, with no confident D gene call. The CDR3 has 16 amino acids, counting the end cysteine and phenylalanine. Of all the DNA, just the CDR3 is kept, 48 bases in frame from base 1. CDR1 SGDLS and CDR2 YYNGEE were looked up in the germline V gene. V is clipped by 4 bases and J by 0 bases, and the sequence between their germline boundaries is 13 bases long.